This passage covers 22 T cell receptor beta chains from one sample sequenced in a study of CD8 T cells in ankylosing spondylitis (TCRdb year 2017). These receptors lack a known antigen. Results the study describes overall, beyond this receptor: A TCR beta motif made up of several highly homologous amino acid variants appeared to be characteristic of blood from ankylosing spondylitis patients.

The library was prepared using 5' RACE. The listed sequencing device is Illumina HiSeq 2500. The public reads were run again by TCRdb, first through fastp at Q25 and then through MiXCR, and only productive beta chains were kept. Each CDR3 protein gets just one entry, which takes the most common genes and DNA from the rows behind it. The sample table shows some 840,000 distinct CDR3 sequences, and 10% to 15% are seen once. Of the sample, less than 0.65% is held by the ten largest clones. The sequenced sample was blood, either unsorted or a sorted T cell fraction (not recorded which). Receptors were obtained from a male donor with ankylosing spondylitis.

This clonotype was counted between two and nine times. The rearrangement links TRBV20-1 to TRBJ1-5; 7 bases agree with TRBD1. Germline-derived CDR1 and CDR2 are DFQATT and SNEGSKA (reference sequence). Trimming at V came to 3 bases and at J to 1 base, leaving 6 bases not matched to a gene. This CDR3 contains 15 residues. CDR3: CSASRQGRSNQPQHF. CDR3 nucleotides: TGCAGTGCTAGCAGACAGGGTCGGAGCAATCAGCCCCAGCATTTT.

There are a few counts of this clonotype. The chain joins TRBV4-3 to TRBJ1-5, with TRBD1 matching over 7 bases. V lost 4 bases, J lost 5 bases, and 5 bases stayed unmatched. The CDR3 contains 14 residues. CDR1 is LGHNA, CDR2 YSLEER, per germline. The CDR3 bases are TGCGCCAGCAGCCCCACAGGGGAAGATCAGCCCCAGCATTTT. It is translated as CASSPTGEDQPQHF.

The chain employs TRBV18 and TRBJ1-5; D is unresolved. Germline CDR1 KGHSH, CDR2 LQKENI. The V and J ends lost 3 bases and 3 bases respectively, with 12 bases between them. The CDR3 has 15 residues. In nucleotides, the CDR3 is TGTGCCAGCTCACCCCCGGGGAGTATCAATCAGCCCCAGCATTTT. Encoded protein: CASSPPGSINQPQHF.

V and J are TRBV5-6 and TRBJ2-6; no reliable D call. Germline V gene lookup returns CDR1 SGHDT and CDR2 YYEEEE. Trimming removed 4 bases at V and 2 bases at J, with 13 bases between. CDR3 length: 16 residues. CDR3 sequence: CASSDGPPPGANVLTF. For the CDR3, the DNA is TGTGCCAGCAGCGACGGACCACCTCCTGGGGCCAACGTCCTGACTTTC.

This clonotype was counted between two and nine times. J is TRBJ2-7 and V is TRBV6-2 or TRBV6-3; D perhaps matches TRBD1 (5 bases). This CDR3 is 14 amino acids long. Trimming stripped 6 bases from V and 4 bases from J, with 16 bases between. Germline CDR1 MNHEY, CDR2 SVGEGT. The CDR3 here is CASRYRVGVYEQYF. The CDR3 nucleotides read TGTGCCAGCAGGTACCGCGTAGGGGTGTACGAGCAGTACTTC.

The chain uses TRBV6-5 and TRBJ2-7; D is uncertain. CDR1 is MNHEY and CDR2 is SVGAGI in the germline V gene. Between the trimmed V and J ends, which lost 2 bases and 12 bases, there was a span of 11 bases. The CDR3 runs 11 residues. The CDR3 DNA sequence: TGTGCCAGCAGTTACGTAGGCGTCTGGTACTTC. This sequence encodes CASSYVGVWYF.

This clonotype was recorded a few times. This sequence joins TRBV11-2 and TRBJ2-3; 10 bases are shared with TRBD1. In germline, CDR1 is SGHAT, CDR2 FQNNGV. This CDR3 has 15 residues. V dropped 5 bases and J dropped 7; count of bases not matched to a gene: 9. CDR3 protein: CASSVDRGGWNTQYF. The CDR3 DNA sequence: TGTGCCAGCAGCGTGGACAGGGGGGGGTGGAATACGCAGTATTTT.

CDR3 amino acids: CASSYSNYHYEQYF. The DNA of the CDR3 is TGTGCCAGCAGTTACTCGAACTACCATTACGAGCAGTACTTC. The rearrangement uses TRBV6-5 and TRBJ2-7; D ambiguous. The CDR3 spans 14 residues. V lost 0 bases to trimming and J lost 4 bases, with 10 bases between them. The germline gives CDR1 MNHEY, CDR2 SVGAGI.

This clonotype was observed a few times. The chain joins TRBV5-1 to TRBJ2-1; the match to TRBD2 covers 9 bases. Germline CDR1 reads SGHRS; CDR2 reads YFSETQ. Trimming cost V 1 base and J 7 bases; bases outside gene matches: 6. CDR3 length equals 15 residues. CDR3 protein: CASSLLREGKNEQFF. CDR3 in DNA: TGCGCCAGCAGCTTGTTGCGGGAGGGAAAGAATGAGCAGTTCTTC.

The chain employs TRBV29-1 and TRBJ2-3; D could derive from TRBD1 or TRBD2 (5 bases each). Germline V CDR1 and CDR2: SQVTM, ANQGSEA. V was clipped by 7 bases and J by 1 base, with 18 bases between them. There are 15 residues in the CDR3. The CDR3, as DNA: TGCAGCGCCACGAGACCGGGGCTCCGCACAGATACGCAGTATTTT. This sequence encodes CSATRPGLRTDTQYF.

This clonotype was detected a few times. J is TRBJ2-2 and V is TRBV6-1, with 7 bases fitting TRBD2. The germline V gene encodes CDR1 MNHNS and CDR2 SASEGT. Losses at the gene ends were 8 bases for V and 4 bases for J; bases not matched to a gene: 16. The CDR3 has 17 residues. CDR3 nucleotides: TGTGCCAGCCGCTCCCCCTTCGCGGGAGCTGCCACCGGGGAGCTGTTTTTT. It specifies CASRSPFAGAATGELFF.

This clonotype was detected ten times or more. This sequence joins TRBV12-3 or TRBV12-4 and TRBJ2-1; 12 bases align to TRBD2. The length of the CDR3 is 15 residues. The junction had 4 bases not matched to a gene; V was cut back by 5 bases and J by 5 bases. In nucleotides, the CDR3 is TGTGCCAGCAGTCGTTGGACTAGCGGGAACAATGAGCAGTTCTTC. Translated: CASSRWTSGNNEQFF.

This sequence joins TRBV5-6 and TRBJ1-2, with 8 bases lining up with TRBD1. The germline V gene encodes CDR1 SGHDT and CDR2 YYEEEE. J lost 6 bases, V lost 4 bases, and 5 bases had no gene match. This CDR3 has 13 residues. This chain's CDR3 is CASSPDRDHGYTF. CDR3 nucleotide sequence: TGTGCCAGCAGCCCGGACAGGGACCATGGCTACACCTTC.

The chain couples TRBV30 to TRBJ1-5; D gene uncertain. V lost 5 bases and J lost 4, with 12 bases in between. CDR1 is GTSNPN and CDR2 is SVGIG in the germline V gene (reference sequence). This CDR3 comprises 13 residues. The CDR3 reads CAWGVSGNQPQHF. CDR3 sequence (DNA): TGTGCCTGGGGGGTCTCGGGGAATCAGCCCCAGCATTTT.

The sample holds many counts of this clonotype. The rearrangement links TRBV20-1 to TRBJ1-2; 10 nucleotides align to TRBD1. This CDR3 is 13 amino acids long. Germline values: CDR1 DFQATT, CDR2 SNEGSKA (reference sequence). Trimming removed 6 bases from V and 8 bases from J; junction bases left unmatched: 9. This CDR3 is CSAPDRGRWGYTF. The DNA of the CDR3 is TGCAGTGCCCCCGACAGGGGGCGTTGGGGCTACACCTTC.

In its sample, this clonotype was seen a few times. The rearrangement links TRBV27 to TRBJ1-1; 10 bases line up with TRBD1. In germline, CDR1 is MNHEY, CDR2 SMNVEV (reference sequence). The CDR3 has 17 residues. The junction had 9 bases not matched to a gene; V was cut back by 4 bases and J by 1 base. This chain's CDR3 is CASSSHRDRGGNTEAFF. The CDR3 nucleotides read TGTGCCAGCAGTTCACACCGGGACAGGGGAGGGAACACTGAAGCTTTCTTT.

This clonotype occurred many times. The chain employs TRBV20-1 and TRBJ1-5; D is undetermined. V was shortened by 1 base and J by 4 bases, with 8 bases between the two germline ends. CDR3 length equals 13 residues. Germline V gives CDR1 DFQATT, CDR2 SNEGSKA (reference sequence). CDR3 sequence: CSARGTTNQPQHF. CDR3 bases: TGCAGTGCTAGAGGGACCACTAATCAGCCCCAGCATTTT.

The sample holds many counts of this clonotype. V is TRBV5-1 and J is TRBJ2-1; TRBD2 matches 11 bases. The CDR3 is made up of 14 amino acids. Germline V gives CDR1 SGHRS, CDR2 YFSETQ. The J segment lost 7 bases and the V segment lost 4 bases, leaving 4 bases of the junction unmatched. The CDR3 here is CASSIAGGLNEQFF. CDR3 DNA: TGCGCCAGCAGCATAGCGGGGGGGCTTAATGAGCAGTTCTTC.

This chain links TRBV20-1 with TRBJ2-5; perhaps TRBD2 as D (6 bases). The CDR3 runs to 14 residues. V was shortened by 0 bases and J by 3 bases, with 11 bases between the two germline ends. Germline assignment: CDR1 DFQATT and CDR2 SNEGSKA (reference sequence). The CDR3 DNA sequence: TGCAGTGCTAGAGATTGGCTAGCGAAAGAGACCCAGTACTTC. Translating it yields CSARDWLAKETQYF.

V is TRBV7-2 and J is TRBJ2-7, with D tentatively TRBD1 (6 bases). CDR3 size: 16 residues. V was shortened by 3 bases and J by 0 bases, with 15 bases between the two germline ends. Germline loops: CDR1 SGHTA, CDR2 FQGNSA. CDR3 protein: CASSFQGSRYSYEQYF. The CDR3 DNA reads TGTGCCAGCAGCTTCCAGGGGTCGCGATACTCCTACGAGCAGTACTTC.

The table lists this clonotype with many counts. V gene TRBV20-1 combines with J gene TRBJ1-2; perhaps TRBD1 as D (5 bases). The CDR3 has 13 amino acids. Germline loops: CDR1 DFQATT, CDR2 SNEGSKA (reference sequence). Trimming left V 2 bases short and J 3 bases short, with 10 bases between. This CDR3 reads CSARFRADYGYTF. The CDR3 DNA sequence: TGCAGTGCTAGATTCAGGGCCGACTATGGCTACACCTTC.

The CDR3 DNA is TGTGCCAGCAGTGAAGGACCTGGGGACCTCTACGAGCAGTACTTC. Encoded protein: CASSEGPGDLYEQYF. This chain links TRBV25-1 with TRBJ2-7, with D perhaps matching TRBD1 or TRBD2 (5 bases each). The V gene's germline CDR1 is MGHDK and CDR2 SYGVNS. The V end was cut by 2 bases, the J end by 3 bases, with 14 bases between. The CDR3 sequence is 15 residues long.